The 2 T cell receptor beta chains reported below all come from one sample, sequenced in a study of blood T cell repertoires in COVID-19. Sequencing was performed with immunoSEQ multiplex PCR; in TCRdb, only in-frame clones are kept and a portion is missing. The sample carries some 190,000 clones, nearly 90% recorded once. Input material: PBMCs or T cells enriched from blood (not recorded which). All receptors come from a middle-aged woman with acute COVID-19.

The chain has TRBV28 and TRBJ1-1, with 9 bases lining up with TRBD1. J lost 1 base, V lost 3 bases, and 6 bases had no gene match. Germline CDR1 reads MDHEN; CDR2 reads SYDVKM. The CDR3 covers 16 residues. The CDR3 bases are TGTGCCAGCAGTTTGAGACTGGGACAGGGGAACACTGAAGCTTTCTTT. Translating gives CASSLRLGQGNTEAFF. The full variable domain, with the rest looked up from reference TRBV28 and TRBJ1-1, is DVKVTQSSRYLVKRTGEKVFLECVQDMDHENMFWYRQDPGLGLRLIYFSYDVKMKEKGDIPEGYSVSREKKERFSLILESASTNQTSMYLCASSLRLGQGNTEAFFGQGTRLTVV.

This clone was seen only once. J is TRBJ2-7 and V is TRBV27; 8 bases fit TRBD1. The trim removed 5 bases at V and 7 bases at J, leaving 19 bases unmatched. The CDR3 has 17 amino acids. CDR1 and CDR2 from the germline V gene are MNHEY and SMNVEV (reference sequence). The CDR3 sequence is CASSPYNPLAGGEEQYF. CDR3 DNA sequence: TGTGCCAGCAGTCCATATAATCCCCTGGCAGGGGGCGAGGAGCAGTACTTC.